Given below is one T cell receptor (beta chain) in context. What it recognizes is unknown. Using RNA template, CDR3s of TCR alpha and beta were amplified with iRepertoire arm-PCR. TCRdb used MiXCR to reprocess the multiplex PCR reads, holding one entry per CDR3 protein. The sample has 90,000 or so distinct CDR3 sequences; approximately 42% are singletons. This sample stems from a study of glioma-infiltrating T cells. Study observations and caveats: Non-neoplastic patients had below-expected tissue-blood divergence, while all gliomas exceeded expectation. Only very few CDR3 sequences appeared in both tissue and blood.

The CDR3 loop spans 13 amino acids. The V gene's germline CDR1 is GTSNPN and CDR2 SVGIG (reference sequence). Trimming stripped 4 bases from V and 0 bases from J, with 7 bases between. This TCR was recovered from a human donor with low-grade glioma or glioblastoma, undergoing nonglioma brain surgery, or in good health (not recorded which). The chain has TRBV30 and TRBJ2-4; D gene unclear. The specimen was glioma tissue, nonneoplastic brain tissue, or PBMCs (not recorded which). The DNA for the CDR3 is TGTGCCTGGACCCTACCAGCCAAAAACATTCAGTACTTC. Its protein is CAWTLPAKNIQYF. Combining the CDR3 with reference TRBV30 and TRBJ2-4 gives the whole variable domain SQTIHQWPATLVQPVGSPLSLECTVEGTSNPNLYWYRQAAGRGLQLLFYSVGIGQISSEVPQNLSASRPQDRQFILSSKKLLLSDSGFYLCAWTLPAKNIQYFGAGTRLSVL.